This note documents a single T cell receptor (beta chain) sequence. Its cognate antigen is unknown. This CDR3 is also generated by other DNA sequences in the sample. The sample originates from a study of shared clonotypes between healthy human individuals. Study-wide results and limits: Sorted-subset samples were not fully sequenced, rarefaction indicated. The sharing of around 5% of naive CD4 clonotypes was seen across a handful of donors.

It was around 220 ng DNA, around 32,000 T cell genomes, that sorted-subset replicate PCRs used. TCRdb keeps only in-frame clones here, not all; method: immunoSEQ multiplex PCR. The table has 950,000 to 1,100,000 clones, approximately 80% seen once. The CDR3 is 15 amino acids. V was trimmed by 0 bases and J by 4 bases, leaving 13 bases between them. CDR1 MGHRA and CDR2 YSYEKL come from the germline V gene. This TCR was sampled from a man aged 18 to 30 in good health. Some clones in this sample may be carry-over from other donors' samples. V and J are TRBV4-1 and TRBJ2-7, with D possibly matching TRBD1 (6 bases). The sample consisted of memory CD4+ T cells from PBMCs. Specified subset: CD45RA-negative fraction. CDR3 DNA sequence: TGCGCCAGCAGCCAAGAACGCCAGGGGAGATACGAGCAGTACTTC. Translation gives CASSQERQGRYEQYF.